These 5 T cell receptor beta chains were all obtained from the same sample, sequenced in a study of T cell changes during pregnancy in multiple sclerosis. Profiling relied on immunoSEQ multiplex PCR, and the TCRdb table lists in-frame clones only, not all of them. In the table there are some 46,000 clones, over 80% of which are singletons. Sequences were obtained from peripheral blood. These receptors were taken from a female donor with multiple sclerosis, enrolled in a pregnancy study.

The V gene is TRBV27, the J gene TRBJ2-1; 16 bases match TRBD2. Looked up from germline, CDR1 is MNHEY and CDR2 is SMNVEV (reference sequence). The CDR3 is 16 residues long. Losses at the gene ends were 2 bases for V and 9 bases for J; bases not matched to a gene: 4. The CDR3: CASSLEGLAGGGEQFF. CDR3 DNA: TGTGCCAGCAGTTTAGAGGGACTAGCGGGAGGGGGTGAGCAGTTCTTC.

This clone was counted once. The genes are TRBV28 and TRBJ2-7, with 11 bases fitting TRBD2. Looked up from germline, CDR1 is MDHEN and CDR2 is SYDVKM. V gave up 7 bases and J gave up 5 bases; unmatched junction bases: 10. The CDR3 runs to 15 residues. The CDR3 DNA reads TGTGCCAGCACCCCGTACTCTAGCGGGAGGAACGAGCAGTACTTC. Amino acids: CASTPYSSGRNEQYF.

This chain links TRBV19 with TRBJ2-4; unclear D gene. CDR3 size: 13 residues. With 0 bases removed from V and 8 bases from J, the gap between germline ends came to 8 bases. Germline lookup yields CDR1 LNHDA and CDR2 SQIVND (reference sequence). This CDR3 is CASSIDRADIQYF. As DNA, the CDR3 is TGTGCCAGTAGTATAGATCGAGCCGACATTCAGTACTTC.

The chain uses TRBV4-1 and TRBJ1-4; D gene ambiguous. The V and J ends lost 3 bases and 8 bases respectively, with 16 bases between them. CDR1 and CDR2 from the germline V gene are MGHRA and YSYEKL. This CDR3 is built from 15 residues. The CDR3 reads CASSQEDNRWEKLFF. CDR3 coding DNA: TGCGCCAGCAGCCAGGAAGACAACCGGTGGGAAAAACTGTTTTTT.

The rearrangement uses TRBV2 and TRBJ2-3; TRBD2 matches 11 bases. The CDR3 totals 15 residues. Germline CDR1 SNHLY, CDR2 FYNNEI. The J segment lost 4 bases and the V segment lost 6 bases, leaving 6 bases of the junction unmatched. CDR3 sequence reads: CASRPTSGIADTQYF. Here the CDR3 DNA reads TGTGCCAGCAGGCCGACTAGCGGGATAGCAGATACGCAGTATTTT.